This T cell receptor beta chain originates from a study of T cells in Graves' hyperthyroidism and ophthalmopathy. General observations from the study: Clonotypes that were expanded in thyroid above 0.001 mostly appeared in blood too.

Per the germline V gene, CDR1 is MNHEY and CDR2 is SVGEGT. The CDR3 runs 12 residues. Deletions cut 7 bases from V and 6 bases from J, with 11 bases between. From RNA transcripts, TCR beta CDR3 regions were amplified. The HTBI set primed first-round TCR CDR3 RT-PCR. Using its own MiXCR run on the multiplex PCR reads, TCRdb lists one record per CDR3 protein. The sample contains 650,000 to 700,000 distinct CDR3 sequences, 17% of which appear only once. Diagnoses used clinical symptoms, serum thyroxine and TRAb, thyroid ultrasound and orbital computed tomography. The sample holds many counts of this clonotype. Its target is not known.

The clonotype originates from a man in his fifties with Graves' hyperthyroidism. The sample was blood. The chain combines TRBV6-2 or TRBV6-3 with TRBJ2-3, with D unresolved. The CDR3 nucleotides are TGTGCCAGCACAGTCCCAGCGGATACGCAGTATTTT. Translated, it gives CASTVPADTQYF.